This passage covers 6 T cell receptor beta chains from one sample sequenced in a study of OX40 agonist ivuxolimab in advanced cancers. TCRdb's copy holds only in-frame clones and misses some; the assay was immunoSEQ multiplex PCR. The table includes some 90,000 clones, around nine tenths detected once. The source was CD4+ or CD8+ T cells sorted from blood, collected in a trial of the OX40 agonist ivuxolimab. All receptors come from an adult with an advanced solid tumor such as melanoma, head and neck, liver or kidney cancer.

This clone was counted only a few times. V is TRBV5-1 and J is TRBJ2-7, with TRBD2 as a possible D gene (6 bases). Trimming left V 8 bases short and J 0 bases short, with 18 bases between. Per germline, CDR1 SGHRS and CDR2 YFSETQ. The CDR3 extends over 15 amino acids. The CDR3 sequence: CARTRGRRSSYEQYF. CDR3 DNA: TGCGCCAGGACGCGGGGACGGAGAAGCTCCTACGAGCAGTACTTC.

The table lists this clone with a count of one. The rearrangement links TRBV28 to TRBJ2-3; 8 bases align to TRBD1. Germline CDR1 reads MDHEN; CDR2 reads SYDVKM. Unmatched junction bases numbered 7, after V lost 6 bases and J lost 5 bases. This CDR3 is built from 14 residues. CDR3 loop: CASSGQGAGDTQYF. In DNA form, the CDR3 reads TGTGCCAGCAGCGGACAGGGAGCGGGAGATACGCAGTATTTT.

The rearrangement links TRBV5-1 to TRBJ2-5; tentative D call: TRBD2 (6 bases). Trimming left V 0 bases short and J 2 bases short, with 14 bases between. The length of the CDR3 is 16 residues. In germline, CDR1 is SGHRS, CDR2 YFSETQ. CDR3 sequence: CASSLGRTLAQETQYF. The CDR3 nucleotides read TGCGCCAGCAGCTTGGGTAGGACACTAGCTCAAGAGACCCAGTACTTC.

This clone was found a few times. The chain carries TRBV2 and TRBJ2-7; maybe TRBD1 (5 bases). Germline lookup yields CDR1 SNHLY and CDR2 FYNNEI. This CDR3 contains 14 residues. V was trimmed by 4 bases and J by 2 bases, leaving 12 bases between them. The CDR3 sequence: CASSVGRGTYEQYF. The CDR3 nucleotides are TGTGCCAGCAGTGTCGGTAGGGGCACCTACGAGCAGTACTTC.

This clone has just a few counts. The chain's CDR3 is CASSDRENTIYF. The CDR3 DNA sequence: TGCGCCAGCAGTGACAGAGAAAACACCATATATTTT. This chain connects TRBV10-1 to TRBJ1-3, with D unclear. The CDR3 runs to 12 residues. Trimming pared 3 bases from V and 6 bases from J, leaving 6 bases between. Germline CDR1 is WNHNN and CDR2 is SYGVQD (reference sequence).

This sequence joins TRBV7-6 and TRBJ2-7, with TRBD2 identical over 9 bases. The CDR3 consists of 16 residues. V lost 5 bases, J lost 1 base, and 9 bases stayed unmatched. Germline V gene data show CDR1 as SGHVS and CDR2 as FNYEAQ. Here the CDR3 DNA reads TGTGCCAGCAGCCTCACGCGGACTAGCGCATCCTACGAGCAGTACTTC. This encodes CASSLTRTSASYEQYF.